What follows are 16 T cell receptor beta chains derived from one specimen sequenced in a study of beta chain features in type 1 diabetes. Expressed TCRB transcripts were sequenced, since all the RNA that had been isolated was reverse transcribed. The protocol was immunoSEQ multiplex PCR, while the TCRdb copy is restricted to in-frame clones and leaves out a portion. The top ten clones hold about 0.015% of a sample with about 330,000 clones, 9.5% to 12% of them seen once. What was sequenced was naive CD4+ T cells from blood. These receptors were collected from a woman aged 30 to 39 in good health.

The V call is TRBV19, the J call TRBJ2-2, with D perhaps matching TRBD2 (6 bases). V lost 7 bases to trimming and J lost 7 bases, with 19 bases between them. The V gene's germline CDR1 is LNHDA and CDR2 SQIVND (reference sequence). The CDR3 runs 15 residues. CDR3 sequence reads: CASTSWDSLGGELFF. The CDR3 DNA reads as TGTGCCAGTACCAGCTGGGACTCCCTAGGCGGGGAGCTGTTTTTT.

This clone was detected only a few times. The chain is built from TRBV25-1 and TRBJ2-1, with 9 bases aligning to TRBD2. This CDR3 region has 16 residues. Looked up from germline, CDR1 is MGHDK and CDR2 is SYGVNS. V lost 2 bases and J lost 9; bases outside the gene matches: 11. The CDR3 DNA follows: TGTGCCAGCAGTGAAGGGGGTAGCGGGAGATTTGGTGAGCAGTTCTTC. Its translation: CASSEGGSGRFGEQFF.

The chain recombines TRBV15 with TRBJ2-7; TRBD2 aligns across 7 bases. V lost 0 bases to trimming and J lost 7 bases; unmatched junction nucleotides: 9. Germline lookup yields CDR1 LNHNV and CDR2 YYDKDF (reference sequence). This CDR3 comprises 15 residues. CDR3 in DNA: TGTGCCACCAGCAGAGATAGGGCGGGAGTGGGGGAGCAGTACTTC. Its protein is CATSRDRAGVGEQYF.

J is TRBJ2-5 and V is TRBV18; tentatively, D is TRBD2 (6 bases). Per germline, CDR1 KGHSH and CDR2 LQKENI. Trimming took 4 bases from V and 5 from J, leaving 20 bases between them. CDR3 length equals 16 residues. Here the CDR3 DNA reads TGTGCCAGCTCACGATCCGAGGGGACGGAGGGTGAGACCCAGTACTTC. Protein: CASSRSEGTEGETQYF.

This chain links TRBV28 with TRBJ1-1, with 7 nucleotides matching TRBD1. The CDR3 length is 14 residues. J was trimmed by 1 base and V by 6 bases; bases with no gene match: 5. Germline CDR1 and CDR2: MDHEN and SYDVKM. The CDR3: CASSKGQRNTEAFF. The CDR3 bases are TGTGCCAGCAGCAAGGGACAGAGGAACACTGAAGCTTTCTTT.

The chain joins TRBV30 to TRBJ2-1; 12 bases align to TRBD2. V dropped 8 bases and J dropped 6; count of bases not matched to a gene: 5. CDR1 GTSNPN and CDR2 SVGIG come from the germline V gene (reference sequence). This CDR3 has 13 residues. DNA for the CDR3: TGTGCCCTTCTAGCGGGAGGGGCCAATGAGCAGTTCTTC. Translated, it gives CALLAGGANEQFF.

The sample holds a few counts of this clone. The chain links TRBV18 to TRBJ2-7, with 12 bases that match TRBD2. The CDR3 spans 15 residues. The germline CDR1 and CDR2 sequences are KGHSH and LQKENI. V lost 0 bases and J lost 6; bases outside the gene matches: 3. CDR3 in amino acids: CASSPPVLAGGEQYF. The CDR3 DNA sequence: TGTGCCAGCTCACCACCGGTACTAGCGGGAGGCGAGCAGTACTTC.

This clone was counted only a few times. The same CDR3 arises from other DNA sequences in this sample as well. The chain is built from TRBV6-5 and TRBJ1-1; TRBD1 aligns across 8 bases. The CDR3 is 13 amino acids. V lost 5 bases and J lost 5; bases outside the gene matches: 4. Germline values: CDR1 MNHEY, CDR2 SVGAGI. Here the CDR3 DNA reads TGTGCCAGCAGTCGGACAGGGAATACTGAAGCTTTCTTT. It codes for CASSRTGNTEAFF.

The V and J genes are TRBV28 and TRBJ2-5; D unresolved. Looked up from germline, CDR1 is MDHEN and CDR2 is SYDVKM. This CDR3 comprises 10 residues. The V end lost 6 bases, the J end lost 4 bases, and 3 bases lay between the germline ends. The CDR3: CASSGETQYF. CDR3 DNA sequence: TGTGCCAGCAGCGGAGAGACCCAGTACTTC.

The genes are TRBV5-1 and TRBJ2-7; 13 nucleotides line up with TRBD2. The germline V gene encodes CDR1 SGHRS and CDR2 YFSETQ. The CDR3 covers 18 residues. With V trimmed by 4 bases and J by 4 bases, 14 bases remained unmatched. The CDR3 here is CASSKTSGRPVSLYEQYF. The CDR3 nucleotides are TGCGCCAGCAGCAAGACTAGCGGGAGGCCCGTTTCCCTTTACGAGCAGTACTTC. The full variable domain, in which reference TRBV5-1 and TRBJ2-7 provide the parts outside the CDR3, is KAGVTQTPRYLIKTRGQQVTLSCSPISGHRSVSWYQQTPGQGLQFLFEYFSETQRNKGNFPGRFSGRQFSNSRSEMNVSTLELGDSALYLCASSKTSGRPVSLYEQYFGPGTRLTVT.

This chain uses TRBV29-1 with TRBJ2-1, with a tentative D call TRBD2 (5 bases). This CDR3 contains 12 residues. CDR1 and CDR2 (germline): SQVTM, ANQGSEA. Between the trimmed V and J ends, which lost 7 bases and 6 bases, there was a span of 13 bases. The CDR3, as DNA: TGCAGCGCCCTAACTAGAATCAATGAGCAGTTCTTC. It is translated as CSALTRINEQFF.

The chain couples TRBV11-2 to TRBJ2-1, with D possibly being TRBD2 (6 bases). V was trimmed by 2 bases and J by 4 bases, leaving 15 bases between them. Germline CDR1 is SGHAT and CDR2 is FQNNGV. The length of the CDR3 is 16 residues. The DNA for the CDR3 is TGTGCCAGCAGCTTACGGCGGGATAGGGTTTACAATGAGCAGTTCTTC. Encoded protein: CASSLRRDRVYNEQFF.

In its sample, this clone was seen a few times. The chain couples TRBV5-1 to TRBJ1-1; 8 positions match TRBD1. The CDR3 is 16 amino acids. J lost 1 base, V lost 4 bases, and 9 bases had no gene match. Per the germline V gene, CDR1 is SGHRS and CDR2 is YFSETQ. The CDR3 DNA sequence: TGCGCCAGCAGCCCGTCTCCGACAGGGGCGAACACTGAAGCTTTCTTT. Protein product: CASSPSPTGANTEAFF.

The gene calls are TRBV19 and TRBJ2-7, with D unclear. Germline assignment: CDR1 LNHDA and CDR2 SQIVND (reference sequence). V dropped 6 bases and J dropped 1 base, with 13 bases sitting between them. The CDR3 extends over 14 amino acids. CDR3 amino acids: CASSLRSESYEQYF. The CDR3 DNA reads as TGTGCCAGTAGCTTGAGATCGGAGTCCTACGAGCAGTACTTC.

This chain connects TRBV18 to TRBJ2-1; D might be TRBD1 (6 bases). This CDR3 is 17 amino acids long. The germline V and J ends were trimmed by 2 bases and 5 bases, with 19 bases remaining between them. Germline V CDR1 and CDR2: KGHSH, LQKENI. CDR3 loop: CASSPDYGTQPDNEQFF. The CDR3 nucleotides read TGTGCCAGCTCACCAGACTATGGGACACAACCGGACAATGAGCAGTTCTTC.

V is TRBV9 and J is TRBJ2-2; 12 bases match TRBD2. The J segment lost 3 bases and the V segment lost 4 bases, leaving 4 bases of the junction unmatched. Germline V gives CDR1 SGDLS, CDR2 YYNGEE. This CDR3 contains 16 residues. CDR3 sequence: CASSPGTSGYTGELFF. Written as DNA, the CDR3 is TGTGCCAGCAGCCCAGGGACTAGCGGGTACACCGGGGAGCTGTTTTTT. Combining the CDR3 with reference TRBV9 and TRBJ2-2 gives the whole variable domain DSGVTQTPKHLITATGQRVTLRCSPRSGDLSVYWYQQSLDQGLQFLIQYYNGEERAKGNILERFSAQQFPDLHSELNLSSLELGDSALYFCASSPGTSGYTGELFFGEGSRLTVL.